This T cell receptor (beta chain) was retrieved from a study of spatial heterogeneity in lung cancer. TCRdb called the 5' RACE reads again in MiXCR, with one record for every CDR3 protein. The table lists around 75,000 distinct CDR3 sequences, 13% of them singletons. Specified time point: sample taken at primary tumor resection. TCRs were sequenced from unsorted whole RNA of tumor, nontumor lung or PBMC. The CDR3 is 13 amino acids. Germline V gene lookup returns CDR1 SQVTM and CDR2 ANQGSEA. With V trimmed by 6 bases and J by 5 bases, 7 bases remained unmatched. The source of this sequence is a male donor with early-stage non-small cell lung cancer. Sequences were derived from PBMCs, sampled at surgery. The rearrangement links TRBV29-1 to TRBJ2-3; 8 bases are a match to TRBD1. The CDR3 spells CSVETGVGDTQYF. Written as DNA, the CDR3 is TGCAGCGTAGAGACAGGGGTGGGAGATACGCAGTATTTT.